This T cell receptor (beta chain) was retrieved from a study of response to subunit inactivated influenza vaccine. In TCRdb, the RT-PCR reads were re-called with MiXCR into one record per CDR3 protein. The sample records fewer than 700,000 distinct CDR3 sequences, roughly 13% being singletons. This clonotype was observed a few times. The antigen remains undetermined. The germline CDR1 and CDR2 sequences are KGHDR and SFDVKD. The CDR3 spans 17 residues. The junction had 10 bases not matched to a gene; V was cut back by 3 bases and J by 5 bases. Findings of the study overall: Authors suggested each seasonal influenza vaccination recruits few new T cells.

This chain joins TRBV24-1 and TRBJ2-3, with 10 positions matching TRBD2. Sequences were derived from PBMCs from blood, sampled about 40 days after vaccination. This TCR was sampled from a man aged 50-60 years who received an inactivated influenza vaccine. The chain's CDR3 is CATSDHHTSGKLDTQYF. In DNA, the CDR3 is TGTGCCACCAGTGATCACCACACTAGCGGGAAGCTAGATACGCAGTATTTT.